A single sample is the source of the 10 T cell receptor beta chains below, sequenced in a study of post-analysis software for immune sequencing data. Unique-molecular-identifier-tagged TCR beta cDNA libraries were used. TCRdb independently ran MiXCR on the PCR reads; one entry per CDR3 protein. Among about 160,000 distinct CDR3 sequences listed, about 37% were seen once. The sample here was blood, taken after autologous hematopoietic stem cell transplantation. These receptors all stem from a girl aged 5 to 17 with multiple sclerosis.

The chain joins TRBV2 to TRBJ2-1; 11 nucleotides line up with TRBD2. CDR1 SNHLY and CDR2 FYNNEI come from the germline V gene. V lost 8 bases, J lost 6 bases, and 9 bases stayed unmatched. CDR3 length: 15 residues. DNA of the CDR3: TGTGCCAGCGGGGTAGCGGGAGGGCCGGTCAATGAGCAGTTCTTC. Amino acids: CASGVAGGPVNEQFF.

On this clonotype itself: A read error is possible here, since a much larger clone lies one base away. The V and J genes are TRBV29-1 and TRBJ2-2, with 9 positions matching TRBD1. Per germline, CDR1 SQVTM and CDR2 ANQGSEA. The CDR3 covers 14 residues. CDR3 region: CSARQGGSTGERFF. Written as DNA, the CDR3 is TGCAGCGCCCGACAGGGGGGGAGCACCGGGGAGCGGTTTTTT.

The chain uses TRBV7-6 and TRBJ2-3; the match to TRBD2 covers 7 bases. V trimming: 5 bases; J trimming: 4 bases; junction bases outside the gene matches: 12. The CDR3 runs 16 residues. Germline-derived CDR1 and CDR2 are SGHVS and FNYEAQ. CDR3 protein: CASSGRAGEAADTQYF. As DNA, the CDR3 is TGTGCCAGCAGCGGACGCGCGGGAGAAGCTGCAGATACGCAGTATTTT. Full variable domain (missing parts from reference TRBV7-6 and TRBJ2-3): GAGVSQSPRYKVTKRGQDVALRCDPISGHVSLYWYRQALGQGPEFLTYFNYEAQQDKSGLPNDRFSAERPEGSISTLTIQRTEQRDSAMYRCASSGRAGEAADTQYFGPGTRLTVL.

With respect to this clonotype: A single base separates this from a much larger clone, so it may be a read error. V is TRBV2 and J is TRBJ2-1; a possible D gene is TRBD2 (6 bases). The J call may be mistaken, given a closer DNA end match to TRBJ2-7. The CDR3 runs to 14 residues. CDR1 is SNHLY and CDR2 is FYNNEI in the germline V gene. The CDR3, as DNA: TGTGCCAGCGGAGGGACCACTCTATACAATGAGCAGTACTTC. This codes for CASGGTTLYNEQYF.

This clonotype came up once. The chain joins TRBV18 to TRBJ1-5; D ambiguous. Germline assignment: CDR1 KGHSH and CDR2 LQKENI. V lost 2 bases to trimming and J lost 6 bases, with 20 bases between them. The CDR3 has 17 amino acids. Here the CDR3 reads CASSPGLRTLRIQPQHF. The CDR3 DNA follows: TGTGCCAGCTCACCAGGGTTACGTACGTTACGGATTCAGCCCCAGCATTTT.

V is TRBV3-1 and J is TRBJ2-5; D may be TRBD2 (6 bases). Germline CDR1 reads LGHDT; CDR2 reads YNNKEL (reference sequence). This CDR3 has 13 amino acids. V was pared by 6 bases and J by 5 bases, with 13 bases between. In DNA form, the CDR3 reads TGTGCCAGCAGACCTCCGGCGGGGGAGACCCAGTACTTC. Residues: CASRPPAGETQYF.

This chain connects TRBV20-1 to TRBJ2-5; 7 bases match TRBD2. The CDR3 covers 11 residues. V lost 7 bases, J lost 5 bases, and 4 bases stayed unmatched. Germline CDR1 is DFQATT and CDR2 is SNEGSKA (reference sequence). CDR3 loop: CSGGSSETQYF. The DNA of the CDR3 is TGCAGTGGCGGGAGTAGCGAGACCCAGTACTTC.

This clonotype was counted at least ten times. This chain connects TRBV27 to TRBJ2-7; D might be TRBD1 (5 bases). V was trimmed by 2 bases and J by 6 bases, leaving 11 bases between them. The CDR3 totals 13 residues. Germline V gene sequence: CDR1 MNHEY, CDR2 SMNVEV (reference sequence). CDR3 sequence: CASSLSSGLEQYF. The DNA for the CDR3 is TGTGCCAGCAGTTTAAGTTCAGGGCTCGAGCAGTACTTC.

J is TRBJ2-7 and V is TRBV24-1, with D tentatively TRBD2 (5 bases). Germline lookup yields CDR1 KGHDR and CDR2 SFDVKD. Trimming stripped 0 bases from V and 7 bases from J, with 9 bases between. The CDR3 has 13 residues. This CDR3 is CATSDLTSGEQYF. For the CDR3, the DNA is TGTGCCACCAGTGATTTGACCTCGGGGGAGCAGTACTTC.

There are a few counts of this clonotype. CDR3 DNA: TGTGCCTGGGCTCATGGCACGGCTGGAATTAGGGAGCAGTTCTTC. It encodes CAWAHGTAGIREQFF. The chain couples TRBV30 to TRBJ2-1; no reliable D call. Germline CDR1 reads GTSNPN; CDR2 reads SVGIG (reference sequence). The CDR3 spans 15 residues. Trimming stripped 5 bases from V and 10 bases from J, with 24 bases between.